The 4 T cell receptor beta chains below all came from one sample that was sequenced in a study of blood T cell repertoires in COVID-19. Generated by immunoSEQ multiplex PCR, the TCRdb table keeps only in-frame clones and is missing some. The data hold over 130,000 clones, with about 86% observed a single time. Sequencing used peripheral blood. These receptors were obtained from a man in his 70s with acute or convalescent COVID-19.

This chain joins TRBV5-6 and TRBJ1-5; D gene ambiguous. V was pared by 3 bases and J by 5 bases, with 18 bases between. The CDR3 spans 16 residues. The germline gives CDR1 SGHDT, CDR2 YYEEEE. The CDR3 reads CASSWGGPRQDQPQHF. For the CDR3, the DNA is TGTGCCAGCAGCTGGGGAGGGCCACGCCAGGATCAGCCCCAGCATTTT.

This sequence joins TRBV27 and TRBJ2-5; 7 bases fit TRBD2. The ends lost 5 bases at V and 6 bases at J; junction bases unmatched: 6. CDR3 length equals 13 residues. The germline CDR1 and CDR2 sequences are MNHEY and SMNVEV (reference sequence). This CDR3 is CASSPGLGKTQYF. The CDR3 coding sequence is TGTGCCAGCAGTCCAGGACTAGGAAAGACCCAGTACTTC.

On this clone itself: Its ends do not fully match the called genes, so a read error is possible. The chain carries TRBV7-7 and TRBJ2-3; 9 positions match TRBD1. CDR3 size: 15 residues. Germline V gene data show CDR1 as SSHAT and CDR2 as FNYEAQ (reference sequence). CDR3 sequence: CASSLRQGEADTQYF. The DNA of the CDR3 is TGTGCTAGCAGCTTAAGACAGGGGGAGGCAGATACGCAGTATTTT.

In this sample, this clone turned up once. This chain links TRBV9 with TRBJ2-5; D uncertain. This CDR3 has 15 amino acids. CDR1 is SGDLS and CDR2 is YYNGEE in the germline V gene. Trimming took 0 bases from V and 3 from J, leaving 12 bases between them. CDR3 in amino acids: CASSVATTGKETQYF. The CDR3 DNA follows: TGTGCCAGCAGCGTAGCTACGACTGGAAAAGAGACCCAGTACTTC.